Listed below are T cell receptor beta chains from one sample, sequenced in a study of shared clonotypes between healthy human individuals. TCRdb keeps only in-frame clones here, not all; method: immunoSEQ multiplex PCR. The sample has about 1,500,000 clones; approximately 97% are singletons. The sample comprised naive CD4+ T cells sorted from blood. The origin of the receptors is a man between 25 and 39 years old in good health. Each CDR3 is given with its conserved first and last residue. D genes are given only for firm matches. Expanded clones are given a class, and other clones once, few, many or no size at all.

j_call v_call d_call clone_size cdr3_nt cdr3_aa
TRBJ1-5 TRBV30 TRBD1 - TGTGCCTGGGGACAGGCAGGCAATCAGCCCCAGCATTTT CAWGQAGNQPQHF
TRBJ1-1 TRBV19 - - TGTGCCAGTAGTATTGAGGGGAGGAACACTGAAGCTTTCTTT CASSIEGRNTEAFF
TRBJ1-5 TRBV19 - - TGTGCCAGTAGTCTCTTAACGGGGGCCCTAAATCAGCCCCAGCATTTT CASSLLTGALNQPQHF
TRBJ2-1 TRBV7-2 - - TGTGCCAGCAGCTTAGAGCCGAGCTACAATGAGCAGTTCTTC CASSLEPSYNEQFF
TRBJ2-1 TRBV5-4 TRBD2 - TGTGCCAGCAGCTATAAACTAGCGGGAGGGAATGAGCAGTTCTTC CASSYKLAGGNEQFF
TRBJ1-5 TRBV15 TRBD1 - TGTGCCACCAGCAGTCCACAGGGGAGTCAGCCCCAGCATTTT CATSSPQGSQPQHF
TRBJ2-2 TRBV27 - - TGTGCCAGCAGTTTATCGTTGGGGGCGAACACCGGGGAGCTGTTTTTT CASSLSLGANTGELFF
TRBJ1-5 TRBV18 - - TGTGCCAGCTCACCAGGGGACGGTTATAGCAATCAGCCCCAGCATTTT CASSPGDGYSNQPQHF
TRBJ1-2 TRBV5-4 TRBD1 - TGTGCCAGCAGCCAAATAACAGGGGACAATGGCTACACCTTC CASSQITGDNGYTF
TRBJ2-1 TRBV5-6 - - TGTGCCAGCAGCTTGGCGAGGGAGTGGTACAATGAGCAGTTCTTC CASSLAREWYNEQFF
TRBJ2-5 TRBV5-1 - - TGCGCCAGCAGCTTGGGTAGGGTATGGAACCAAGAGACCCAGTACTTC CASSLGRVWNQETQYF
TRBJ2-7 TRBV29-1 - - TGCAGCGTCACGGCTAGCGACCCTTCCTACGAGCAGTACTTC CSVTASDPSYEQYF
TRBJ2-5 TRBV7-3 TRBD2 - TGTGCCAGCAGCCCAGGACTAGAAGGCCCCCAGTACTTC CASSPGLEGPQYF
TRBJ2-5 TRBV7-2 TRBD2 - TGTGCCAGCAGCTTCATCCTCCTAGCGGGAGCGAGAGAGACCCAGTACTTC CASSFILLAGARETQYF
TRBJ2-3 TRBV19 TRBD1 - TGTGCCAGTAGTATAGATCCGGGACAGAGCACAGATACGCAGTATTTT CASSIDPGQSTDTQYF
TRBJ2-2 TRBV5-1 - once TGCGCCAGCAGCCCCCCCCGAGGGGAGCTGTTTTTT CASSPPRGELFF
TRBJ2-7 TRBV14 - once TGTGCCAGCAGCCCCGGGTCCAAGCAGTACTTC CASSPGSKQYF
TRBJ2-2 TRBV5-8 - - TGTGCCAGCAGCTTGTGGTTACGGGAGCTAGTTCCCGGGGAGCTGTTTTTT CASSLWLRELVPGELFF